This T cell receptor (beta chain) was profiled in a study of blood T cells in healthy people across ages. Study observations and caveats: Donors of long life had a larger count of naive CD4+ cells and greater diversity than aged donors. Estimates of diversity drawn from one million T cells were considered underestimates.

V lost 4 bases to trimming and J lost 7 bases, with 14 bases between them. Germline V gives CDR1 MNHEY, CDR2 SMNVEV (reference sequence). This CDR3 spans 14 amino acids. Through a sample-barcoded 5' primer and a J-beta primer mix, a second PCR was run for about 6 to 11 cycles. One entry per CDR3 protein, called by TCRdb with MiXCR from the 5' RACE reads. Of 2 million or so distinct CDR3 sequences in the sample, around half were seen once. As regards this clonotype: Antigen specificity is unknown.

The chain uses TRBV27 and TRBJ2-1, with D unresolved. The sequence derives from a middle-aged woman in good health. The sample was blood. CDR3 loop: CASSSLGLGNEQFF. The CDR3 nucleotides are TGTGCCAGCAGTTCATTAGGGCTTGGGAATGAGCAGTTCTTC.